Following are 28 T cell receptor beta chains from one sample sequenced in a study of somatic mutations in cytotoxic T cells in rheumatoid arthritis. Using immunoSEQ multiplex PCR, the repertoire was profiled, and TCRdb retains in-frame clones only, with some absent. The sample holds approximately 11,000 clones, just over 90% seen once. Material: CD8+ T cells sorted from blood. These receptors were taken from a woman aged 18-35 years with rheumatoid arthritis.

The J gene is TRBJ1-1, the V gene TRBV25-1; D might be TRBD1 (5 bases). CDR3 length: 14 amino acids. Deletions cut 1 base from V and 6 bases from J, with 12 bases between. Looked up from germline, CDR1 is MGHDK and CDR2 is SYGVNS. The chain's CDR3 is CASSESGTLSEAFF. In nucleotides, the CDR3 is TGTGCCAGCAGTGAATCTGGGACTCTATCTGAAGCTTTCTTT.

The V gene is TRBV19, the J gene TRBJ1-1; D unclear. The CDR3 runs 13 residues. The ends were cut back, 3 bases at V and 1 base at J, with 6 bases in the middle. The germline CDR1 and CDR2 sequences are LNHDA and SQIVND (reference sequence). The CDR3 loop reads CASSIGRNTEAFF. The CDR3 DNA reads TGTGCCAGTAGTATTGGGAGGAACACTGAAGCTTTCTTT.

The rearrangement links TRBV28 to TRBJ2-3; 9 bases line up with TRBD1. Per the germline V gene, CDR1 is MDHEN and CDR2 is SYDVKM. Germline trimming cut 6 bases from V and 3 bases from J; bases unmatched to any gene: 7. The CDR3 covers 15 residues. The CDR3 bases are TGTGCCAGCAGCCGGGACAGGGCCCTGACAGATACGCAGTATTTT. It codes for CASSRDRALTDTQYF. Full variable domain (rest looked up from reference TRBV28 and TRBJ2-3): DVKVTQSSRYLVKRTGEKVFLECVQDMDHENMFWYRQDPGLGLRLIYFSYDVKMKEKGDIPEGYSVSREKKERFSLILESASTNQTSMYLCASSRDRALTDTQYFGPGTRLTVL.

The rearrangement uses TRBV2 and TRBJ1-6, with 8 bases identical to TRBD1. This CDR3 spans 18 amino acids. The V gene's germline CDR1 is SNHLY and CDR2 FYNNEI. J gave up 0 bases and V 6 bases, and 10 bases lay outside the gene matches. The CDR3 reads CASRGLQGGSSYNSPLHF. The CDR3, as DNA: TGTGCCAGCAGAGGTCTACAGGGGGGGAGCTCCTATAATTCACCCCTCCACTTT.

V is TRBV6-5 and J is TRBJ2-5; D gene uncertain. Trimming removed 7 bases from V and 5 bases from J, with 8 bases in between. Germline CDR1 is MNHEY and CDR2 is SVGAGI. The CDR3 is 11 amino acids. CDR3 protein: CASTHGETQYF. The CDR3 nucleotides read TGTGCCAGCACCCACGGGGAGACCCAGTACTTC.

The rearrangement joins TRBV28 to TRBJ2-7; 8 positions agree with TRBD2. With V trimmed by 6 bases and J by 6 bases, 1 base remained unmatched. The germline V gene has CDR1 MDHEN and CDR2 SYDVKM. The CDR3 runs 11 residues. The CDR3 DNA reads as TGTGCCAGCAGCGCGGGGGGCGAGCAGTACTTC. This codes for CASSAGGEQYF.

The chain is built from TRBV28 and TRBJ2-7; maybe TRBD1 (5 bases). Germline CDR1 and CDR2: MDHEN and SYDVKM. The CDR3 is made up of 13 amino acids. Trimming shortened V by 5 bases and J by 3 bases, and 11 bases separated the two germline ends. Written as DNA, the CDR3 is TGTGCCAGCAGTCTTCCCCAGGGCTACGAGCAGTACTTC. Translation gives CASSLPQGYEQYF.

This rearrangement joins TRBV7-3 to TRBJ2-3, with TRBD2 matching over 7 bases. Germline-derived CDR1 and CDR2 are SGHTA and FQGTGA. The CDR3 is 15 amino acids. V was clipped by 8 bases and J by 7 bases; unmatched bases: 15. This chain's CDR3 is CASGLLAGEGYTQYF. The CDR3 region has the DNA TGTGCCAGCGGCCTTCTCGCGGGAGAGGGGTATACGCAGTATTTT.

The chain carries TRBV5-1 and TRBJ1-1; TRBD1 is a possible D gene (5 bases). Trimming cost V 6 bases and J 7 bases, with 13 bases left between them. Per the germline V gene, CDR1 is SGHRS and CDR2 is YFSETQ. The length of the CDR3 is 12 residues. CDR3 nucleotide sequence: TGCGCCAGCAACCGGGGGTCGGGTGAAGCTTTCTTT. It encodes CASNRGSGEAFF. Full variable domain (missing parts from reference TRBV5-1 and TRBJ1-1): KAGVTQTPRYLIKTRGQQVTLSCSPISGHRSVSWYQQTPGQGLQFLFEYFSETQRNKGNFPGRFSGRQFSNSRSEMNVSTLELGDSALYLCASNRGSGEAFFGQGTRLTVV.

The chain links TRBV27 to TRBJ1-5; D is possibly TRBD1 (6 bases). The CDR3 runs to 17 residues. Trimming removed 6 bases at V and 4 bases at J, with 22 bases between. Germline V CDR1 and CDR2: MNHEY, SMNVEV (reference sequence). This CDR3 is CASRPTGGPVANQPQHF. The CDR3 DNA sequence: TGTGCCAGCAGACCGACAGGTGGCCCGGTAGCAAATCAGCCCCAGCATTTT.

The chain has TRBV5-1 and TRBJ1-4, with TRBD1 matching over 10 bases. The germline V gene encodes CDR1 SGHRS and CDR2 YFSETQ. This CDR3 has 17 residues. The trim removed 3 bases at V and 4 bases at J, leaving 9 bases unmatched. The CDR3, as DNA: TGCGCCAGCAGCTCCCGGGACAGGGGATTTTATAATGAAAAACTGTTTTTT. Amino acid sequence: CASSSRDRGFYNEKLFF.

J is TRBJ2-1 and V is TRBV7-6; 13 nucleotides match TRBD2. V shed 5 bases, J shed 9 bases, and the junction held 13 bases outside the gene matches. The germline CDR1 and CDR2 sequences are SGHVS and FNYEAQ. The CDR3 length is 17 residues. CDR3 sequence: CASSPGTSGAGGREQFF. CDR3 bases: TGTGCCAGCAGCCCCGGGACTAGCGGGGCGGGGGGGCGTGAGCAGTTCTTC.

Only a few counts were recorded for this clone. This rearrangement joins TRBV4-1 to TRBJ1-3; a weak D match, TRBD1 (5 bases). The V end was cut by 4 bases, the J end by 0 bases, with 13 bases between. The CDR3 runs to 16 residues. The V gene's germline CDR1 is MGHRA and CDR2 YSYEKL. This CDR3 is CASSPGGVNSGNTIYF. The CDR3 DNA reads TGCGCCAGCAGCCCGGGGGGGGTCAACTCTGGAAACACCATATATTTT.

CDR3 sequence: CASSPTLGLGEETQYF. The CDR3 DNA sequence: TGCGCCAGCAGTCCCACGTTAGGACTAGGGGAAGAGACCCAGTACTTC. The chain links TRBV4-1 to TRBJ2-5; 7 bases are shared with TRBD2. V dropped 6 bases and J dropped 3; count of bases not matched to a gene: 13. There are 16 residues in the CDR3. Germline V gene lookup returns CDR1 MGHRA and CDR2 YSYEKL.

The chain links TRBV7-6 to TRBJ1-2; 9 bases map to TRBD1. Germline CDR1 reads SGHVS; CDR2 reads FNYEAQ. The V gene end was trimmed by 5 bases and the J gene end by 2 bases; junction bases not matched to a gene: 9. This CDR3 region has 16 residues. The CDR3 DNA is TGTGCCAGCAGCCAACAGGGGGCGCCGGGAAACTATGGCTACACCTTC. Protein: CASSQQGAPGNYGYTF.

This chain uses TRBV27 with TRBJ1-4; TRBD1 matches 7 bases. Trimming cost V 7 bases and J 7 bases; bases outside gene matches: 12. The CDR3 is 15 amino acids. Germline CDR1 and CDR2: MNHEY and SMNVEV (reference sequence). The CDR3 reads CASKKMTGWVEKLFF. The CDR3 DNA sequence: TGTGCCAGCAAAAAGATGACAGGGTGGGTTGAAAAACTGTTTTTT. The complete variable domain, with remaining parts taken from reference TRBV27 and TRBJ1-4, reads EAQVTQNPRYLITVTGKKLTVTCSQNMNHEYMSWYRQDPGLGLRQIYYSMNVEVTDKGDVPEGYKVSRKEKRNFPLILESPSPNQTSLYFCASKKMTGWVEKLFFGSGTQLSVL.

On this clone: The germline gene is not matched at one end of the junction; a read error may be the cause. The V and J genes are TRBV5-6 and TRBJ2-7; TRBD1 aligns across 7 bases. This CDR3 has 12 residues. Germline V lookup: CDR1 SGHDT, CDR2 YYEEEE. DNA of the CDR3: TGTGCCAGCAGCTTGGGGAACAGGGGACCAGGGTTC. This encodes CASSLGNRGPGF.

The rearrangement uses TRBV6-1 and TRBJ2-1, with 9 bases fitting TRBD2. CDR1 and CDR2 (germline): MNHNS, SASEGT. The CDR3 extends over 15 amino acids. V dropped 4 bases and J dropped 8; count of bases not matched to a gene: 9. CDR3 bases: TGTGCCAGCAGTGTACTAGCGGGTATTCCGGATGAGCAGTTCTTC. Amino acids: CASSVLAGIPDEQFF.

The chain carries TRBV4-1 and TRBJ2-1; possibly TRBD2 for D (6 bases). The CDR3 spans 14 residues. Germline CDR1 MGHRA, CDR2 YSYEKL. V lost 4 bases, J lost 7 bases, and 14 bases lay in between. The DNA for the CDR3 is TGCGCCAGCAGCCTCAAGGAGGGCCCGAATGAGCAGTTCTTC. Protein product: CASSLKEGPNEQFF.

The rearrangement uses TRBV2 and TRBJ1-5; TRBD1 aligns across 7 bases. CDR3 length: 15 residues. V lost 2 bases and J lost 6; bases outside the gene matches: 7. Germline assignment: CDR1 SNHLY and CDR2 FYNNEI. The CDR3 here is CASSEKQGFGQPQHF. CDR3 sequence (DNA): TGTGCCAGCAGTGAAAAACAGGGGTTTGGTCAGCCCCAGCATTTT.

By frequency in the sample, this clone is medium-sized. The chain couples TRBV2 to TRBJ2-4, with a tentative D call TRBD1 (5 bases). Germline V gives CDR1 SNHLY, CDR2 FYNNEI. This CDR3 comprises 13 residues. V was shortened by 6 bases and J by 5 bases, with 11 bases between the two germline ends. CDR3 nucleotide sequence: TGTGCCAGCAGGCAGGGTTTGGAAAACATTCAGTACTTC. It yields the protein CASRQGLENIQYF.

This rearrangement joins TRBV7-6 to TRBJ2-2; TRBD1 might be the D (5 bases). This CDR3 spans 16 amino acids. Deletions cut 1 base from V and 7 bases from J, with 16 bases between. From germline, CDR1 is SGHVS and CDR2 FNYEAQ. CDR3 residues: CASSLVAGAQDGELFF. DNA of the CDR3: TGTGCCAGCAGCTTAGTCGCTGGGGCGCAGGACGGGGAGCTGTTTTTT.

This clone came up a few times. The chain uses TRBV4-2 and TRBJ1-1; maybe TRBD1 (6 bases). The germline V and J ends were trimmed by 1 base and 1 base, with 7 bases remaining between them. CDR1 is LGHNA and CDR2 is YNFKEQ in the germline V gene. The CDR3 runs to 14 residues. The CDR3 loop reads CASSQGQENTEAFF. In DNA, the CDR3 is TGTGCCAGCAGCCAAGGACAGGAGAACACTGAAGCTTTCTTT.

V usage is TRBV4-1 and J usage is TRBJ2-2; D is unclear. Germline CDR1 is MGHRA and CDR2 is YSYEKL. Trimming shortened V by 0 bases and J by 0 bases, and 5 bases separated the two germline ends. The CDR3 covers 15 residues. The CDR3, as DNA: TGCGCCAGCAGCCAAGATGAGGCGAACACCGGGGAGCTGTTTTTT. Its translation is CASSQDEANTGELFF.

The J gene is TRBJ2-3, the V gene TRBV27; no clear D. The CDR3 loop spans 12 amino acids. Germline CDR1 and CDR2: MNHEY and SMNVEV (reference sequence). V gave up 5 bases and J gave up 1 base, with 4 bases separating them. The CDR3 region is CASSPGTDTQYF. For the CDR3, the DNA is TGTGCCAGCAGTCCTGGCACAGATACGCAGTATTTT.

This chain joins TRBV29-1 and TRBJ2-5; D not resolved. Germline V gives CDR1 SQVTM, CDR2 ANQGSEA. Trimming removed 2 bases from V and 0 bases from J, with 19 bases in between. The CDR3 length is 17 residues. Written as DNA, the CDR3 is TGCAGCGTTGAAAAAGCCAGGCCGCCCGCGTACCAAGAGACCCAGTACTTC. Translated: CSVEKARPPAYQETQYF.

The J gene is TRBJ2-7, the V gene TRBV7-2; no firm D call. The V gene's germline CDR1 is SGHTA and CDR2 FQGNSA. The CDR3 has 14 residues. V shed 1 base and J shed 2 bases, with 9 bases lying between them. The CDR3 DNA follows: TGTGCCAGCAGCTTAGACCCTACTACCTACGAGCAGTACTTC. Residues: CASSLDPTTYEQYF.

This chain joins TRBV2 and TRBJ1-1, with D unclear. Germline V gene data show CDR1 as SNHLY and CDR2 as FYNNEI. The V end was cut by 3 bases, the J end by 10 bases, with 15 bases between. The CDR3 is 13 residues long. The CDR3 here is CASSEEREGGAFF. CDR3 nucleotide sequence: TGTGCCAGCAGTGAGGAAAGGGAGGGCGGAGCTTTCTTT.